Below, 11 T cell receptor beta chains from the same sample are listed, as sequenced in a study of early T cells in non-severe SARS-CoV-2 infection. One entry per CDR3 protein, called by TCRdb with MiXCR from the 5' RACE reads. This sample has approximately 62,000 distinct CDR3 sequences, with approximately 13% found just once. The sample consisted of whole blood. Every receptor here comes from an adult who was a healthcare worker with PCR-confirmed SARS-CoV-2 infection or an uninfected control (not recorded which).

V gene TRBV11-3 combines with J gene TRBJ2-1; 9 bases line up with TRBD2. The CDR3 is 16 amino acids. CDR1 is SGHNT and CDR2 is YENEEA in the germline V gene. The J segment lost 10 bases and the V segment lost 4 bases, leaving 14 bases of the junction unmatched. DNA of the CDR3: TGTGCCAGCAGCTCAGCCGGCGGGGGGGCCGGGGACGAGCAGTTCTTC. It yields the protein CASSSAGGGAGDEQFF.

This clonotype was seen repeatedly, ten times or more. The chain combines TRBV4-1 with TRBJ1-3; D may be TRBD1 (5 bases). Germline assignment: CDR1 MGHRA and CDR2 YSYEKL. The CDR3 extends over 16 amino acids. Trimming shortened V by 5 bases and J by 0 bases, and 14 bases separated the two germline ends. CDR3 coding DNA: TGCGCCAGCAGCGGGGACGGATACTTCTCTGGAAACACCATATATTTT. It specifies CASSGDGYFSGNTIYF.

The chain couples TRBV28 to TRBJ1-5; 10 bases align to TRBD1. From germline, CDR1 is MDHEN and CDR2 SYDVKM. CDR3 length equals 16 residues. V gave up 4 bases and J gave up 3 bases; unmatched junction bases: 6. The CDR3 bases are TGTGCCAGCAGTTCGTACGGGACAGGGGACAATCAGCCCCAGCATTTT. This encodes CASSSYGTGDNQPQHF.

This clonotype has just a few counts. This chain joins TRBV3-1 and TRBJ2-7; TRBD2 matches at 10 bases. V lost 3 bases and J lost 6; bases outside the gene matches: 8. Germline CDR1 is LGHDT and CDR2 is YNNKEL (reference sequence). The length of the CDR3 is 15 residues. This chain's CDR3 is CASSHRAGGPAEQYF. CDR3 nucleotides: TGTGCCAGCAGCCATAGAGCGGGAGGGCCCGCCGAGCAGTACTTC.

This clonotype was seen more than once but under ten times. The genes are TRBV11-2 and TRBJ1-3, with 9 nucleotides matching TRBD1. The CDR3 extends over 15 amino acids. V was pared by 5 bases and J by 4 bases, with 6 bases of the junction left unmatched. The germline gives CDR1 SGHAT, CDR2 FQNNGV. The CDR3 region is CASSPQGAEGNTIYF. CDR3 in DNA: TGTGCCAGCAGCCCACAGGGGGCAGAGGGAAACACCATATATTTT.

This clonotype was counted only a few times. The chain uses TRBV5-5 and TRBJ2-4, with TRBD2 matching over 8 bases. The V gene's germline CDR1 is SGHKS and CDR2 YYEKEE (reference sequence). Losses at the gene ends were 4 bases for V and 2 bases for J; bases not matched to a gene: 17. This CDR3 comprises 19 residues. The CDR3 reads CASSQGVLAGMGTKNIQYF. CDR3 nucleotide sequence: TGTGCCAGCAGCCAAGGGGTGTTAGCGGGAATGGGAACCAAAAACATTCAGTACTTC.

A few counts support this clonotype. The chain couples TRBV6-5 to TRBJ1-1; D gene unclear. Germline values: CDR1 MNHEY, CDR2 SVGAGI. Between the trimmed V and J ends, which lost 2 bases and 4 bases, there was a span of 8 bases. The CDR3 is made up of 13 amino acids. CDR3 in DNA: TGTGCCAGCAGTTACGGCCGAAGCACTGAAGCTTTCTTT. This sequence encodes CASSYGRSTEAFF.

This clonotype has ten or more counts. J is TRBJ2-5 and V is TRBV20-1; 8 bases align to TRBD1. V lost 0 bases to trimming and J lost 5 bases; unmatched junction nucleotides: 11. This CDR3 comprises 16 residues. Germline-derived CDR1 and CDR2 are DFQATT and SNEGSKA (reference sequence). In nucleotides, the CDR3 is TGCAGTGCTAGAGATCCGCGTACAGGGGGAATCGAGACCCAGTACTTC. Translation gives CSARDPRTGGIETQYF.

This clonotype has ten or more counts. The chain uses TRBV25-1 and TRBJ1-1; no clear D. This CDR3 has 11 residues. Trimming left V 7 bases short and J 6 bases short, with 9 bases between. Germline CDR1 and CDR2: MGHDK and SYGVNS. The CDR3 region is CASTRGPEAFF. The CDR3 bases are TGTGCCAGCACCCGCGGGCCTGAAGCTTTCTTT.

The V gene is TRBV20-1, the J gene TRBJ2-7; TRBD1 matches 7 bases. This CDR3 is 14 amino acids long. Unmatched junction bases numbered 3, after V lost 1 base and J lost 0 bases. CDR1 DFQATT and CDR2 SNEGSKA come from the germline V gene (reference sequence). The CDR3 reads CSARGQGSSYEQYF. CDR3 in DNA: TGCAGTGCTAGAGGACAGGGTAGCTCCTACGAGCAGTACTTC.

The genes are TRBV28 and TRBJ1-2; TRBD1 agrees at 10 bases. CDR1 and CDR2 (germline): MDHEN, SYDVKM. Unmatched junction bases numbered 4, after V lost 5 bases and J lost 7 bases. The CDR3 totals 13 residues. The CDR3 spells CASSVDRGRGYTF. The CDR3 DNA is TGTGCCAGCAGTGTCGACAGGGGGCGTGGCTACACCTTC.